The next 18 T cell receptor beta chains were all read from a single sample in a study of blood T cell repertoires in COVID-19. The repertoire was sequenced with immunoSEQ multiplex PCR; TCRdb's copy has only in-frame clones and lacks some. This sample carries over 45,000 clones, 83% of them seen once, and the ten largest clones take 7.4%. The sample was peripheral blood. Receptor source: a man aged 55 to 70 with active COVID-19.

The V gene is TRBV19, the J gene TRBJ2-6; 10 bases map to TRBD1. Germline CDR1 reads LNHDA; CDR2 reads SQIVND (reference sequence). V shed 6 bases and J 4 bases; nucleotides not matched to a gene: 12. This CDR3 comprises 18 residues. The chain's CDR3 is CASRPAGQGILGANVLTF. In nucleotides, the CDR3 is TGTGCCAGTAGACCGGCGGGACAGGGGATTCTGGGGGCCAACGTCCTGACTTTC.

This rearrangement joins TRBV5-6 to TRBJ2-7; 8 bases map to TRBD1. The V gene's germline CDR1 is SGHDT and CDR2 YYEEEE. The CDR3 spans 15 residues. V gave up 2 bases and J gave up 7 bases; unmatched junction bases: 11. The CDR3 coding sequence is TGTGCCAGCAGCTTTAGGAGGCAGGGGGCTAAAGAGCAGTACTTC. Residues: CASSFRRQGAKEQYF.

The rearrangement links TRBV7-8 to TRBJ1-5; no clear D. CDR3 length: 12 amino acids. Trimming left V 3 bases short and J 6 bases short, with 6 bases between. Germline-derived CDR1 and CDR2 are SGHVS and FQNEAQ. Here the CDR3 DNA reads TGTGCCAGCAGCTTTAGTGGTCAGCCCCAGCATTTT. This sequence encodes CASSFSGQPQHF. The full variable domain, in which reference TRBV7-8 and TRBJ1-5 provide the parts outside the CDR3, is GAGVSQSPRYKVAKRGQDVALRCDPISGHVSLFWYQQALGQGPEFLTYFQNEAQLDKSGLPSDRFFAERPEGSVSTLKIQRTQQEDSAVYLCASSFSGQPQHFGDGTRLSIL.

CDR3 DNA: TGTGCCAGCAGTGTCCTCAGGGGAAAGACTGAAGCTTTCTTT. Translation: CASSVLRGKTEAFF. The V gene is TRBV28, the J gene TRBJ1-1, with a tentative D call TRBD1 (6 bases). The CDR3 is 14 residues long. Germline V gene lookup returns CDR1 MDHEN and CDR2 SYDVKM. Trimming stripped 5 bases from V and 5 bases from J, with 15 bases between.

V gene TRBV9 combines with J gene TRBJ2-5, with 9 bases that match TRBD1. The junction had 2 bases not matched to a gene; V was cut back by 0 bases and J by 5 bases. Germline V gives CDR1 SGDLS, CDR2 YYNGEE. The CDR3 is 14 residues long. The CDR3 sequence: CASSVGDRDETQYF. CDR3 DNA sequence: TGTGCCAGCAGCGTAGGGGACAGGGACGAGACCCAGTACTTC.

V is TRBV25-1 and J is TRBJ1-1; D is unclear. V shed 5 bases and J shed 1 base, with 8 bases lying between them. Germline-derived CDR1 and CDR2 are MGHDK and SYGVNS. The CDR3 sequence is 13 residues long. The CDR3 here is CASSMTGNTEAFF. CDR3 bases: TGTGCCAGCAGTATGACGGGGAACACTGAAGCTTTCTTT.

This sequence joins TRBV6-5 and TRBJ1-2; TRBD1 aligns across 9 bases. The CDR3 has 15 residues. V gave up 5 bases and J gave up 8 bases; unmatched junction bases: 12. Germline lookup yields CDR1 MNHEY and CDR2 SVGAGI. The CDR3 coding sequence is TGTGCCAGCAGTACACCGGGACAGGGAATACGAGGCTACACCTTC. Its translation: CASSTPGQGIRGYTF.

This sequence joins TRBV6-5 and TRBJ1-3; 7 positions agree with TRBD1. Trimming at V came to 7 bases and at J to 6 bases, leaving 9 bases not matched to a gene. CDR3 length: 14 residues. Germline V lookup: CDR1 MNHEY, CDR2 SVGAGI. This chain's CDR3 is CASTSWTGVNTIYF. The CDR3 DNA sequence: TGTGCCAGCACTTCCTGGACAGGAGTAAACACCATATATTTT.

The J gene is TRBJ2-7, the V gene TRBV29-1; possibly TRBD2 for D (6 bases). Deletions cut 0 bases from V and 7 bases from J, with 7 bases between. The germline gives CDR1 SQVTM, CDR2 ANQGSEA. This CDR3 region has 11 residues. The CDR3 loop is CSVEEAGEQYF. In nucleotides, the CDR3 is TGCAGCGTTGAAGAGGCGGGGGAGCAGTACTTC.

The chain links TRBV15 to TRBJ2-1; tentative D call: TRBD1 (5 bases). Germline V gene lookup returns CDR1 LNHNV and CDR2 YYDKDF (reference sequence). Trimming stripped 4 bases from V and 9 bases from J, with 16 bases between. This CDR3 has 14 amino acids. The CDR3: CATSIITGSGEQFF. In DNA, the CDR3 is TGTGCCACCAGCATTATCACAGGCTCGGGTGAGCAGTTCTTC.

The gene calls are TRBV30 and TRBJ2-7, with a tentative D call TRBD1 (6 bases). V lost 0 bases, J lost 5 bases, and 11 bases lay in between. The CDR3 is 13 amino acids. Germline values: CDR1 GTSNPN, CDR2 SVGIG (reference sequence). The chain's CDR3 is CAWSVYRANEQYF. In DNA, the CDR3 is TGTGCCTGGAGTGTGTACAGGGCGAACGAGCAGTACTTC.

The chain employs TRBV7-8 and TRBJ1-1; maybe TRBD1 (6 bases). This CDR3 is 13 amino acids long. Trimming left V 5 bases short and J 3 bases short, with 10 bases between. Germline V CDR1 and CDR2: SGHVS, FQNEAQ. In DNA, the CDR3 is TGTGCCAGCAGCAGCGACAGGCACACTGAAGCTTTCTTT. Protein sequence: CASSSDRHTEAFF.

V usage is TRBV4-1 and J usage is TRBJ1-1; no firm D call. The V end was cut by 6 bases, the J end by 3 bases, with 14 bases between. CDR1 and CDR2 from the germline V gene are MGHRA and YSYEKL. This CDR3 has 14 residues. The CDR3: CASREGLGDTEAFF. As DNA, the CDR3 is TGCGCCAGCAGAGAGGGCCTCGGGGACACTGAAGCTTTCTTT.

In its sample, this clone was seen a few times. The chain uses TRBV5-1 and TRBJ2-2; 8 bases are shared with TRBD1. With V trimmed by 1 base and J by 4 bases, 3 bases remained unmatched. Germline CDR1 reads SGHRS; CDR2 reads YFSETQ. This CDR3 contains 15 residues. CDR3 coding DNA: TGCGCCAGCAGCTTGCCAGGGGGCGGCACCGGGGAGCTGTTTTTT. As protein: CASSLPGGGTGELFF.

The chain uses TRBV5-5 and TRBJ2-5; 8 bases match TRBD2. Germline V gene data show CDR1 as SGHKS and CDR2 as YYEKEE (reference sequence). CDR3 size: 15 residues. The junction had 8 bases not matched to a gene; V was cut back by 5 bases and J by 2 bases. Here the CDR3 DNA reads TGTGCCAGCAGTTTCGGGACTAGTGTACAAGAGACCCAGTACTTC. Protein product: CASSFGTSVQETQYF.

The chain has TRBV3-1 (or the pseudogene TRBV3-2) and TRBJ2-7; D gene ambiguous. The CDR3 consists of 15 residues. V lost 0 bases to trimming and J lost 0 bases, with 9 bases between them. Germline CDR1 is LGHDT and CDR2 is YNNKEL (reference sequence). The CDR3 DNA reads as TGTGCCAGCAGCCAAGATCCACACAGCTCCTACGAGCAGTACTTC. Protein sequence: CASSQDPHSSYEQYF.

This clone was picked up a small number of times. J is TRBJ2-1 and V is TRBV7-2; TRBD2 agrees at 7 bases. Trimming removed 3 bases from V and 5 bases from J; junction bases left unmatched: 4. CDR1 is SGHTA, CDR2 FQGNSA, per germline. The CDR3 consists of 14 residues. Here the CDR3 DNA reads TGTGCCAGCAGCTTGTGGGGAGGGAACAATGAGCAGTTCTTC. As protein: CASSLWGGNNEQFF.

This rearrangement joins TRBV30 to TRBJ2-7; no firm D call. Trimming stripped 0 bases from V and 11 bases from J, with 17 bases between. Germline loops: CDR1 GTSNPN, CDR2 SVGIG (reference sequence). CDR3 length equals 13 residues. In DNA form, the CDR3 reads TGTGCCTGGAGTGTACTTATCCACCCTGAAAAGTACTTC. It codes for CAWSVLIHPEKYF.